This entry lists 7 T cell receptor beta chains sequenced from one sample in a study of T cells after yellow fever vaccination. Via MiXCR, TCRdb re-called the 5' RACE reads, giving one row per CDR3 protein. The sample lists approximately 93,000 distinct CDR3 sequences, about 6% occurring once. The specimen was CD8+ T cells sorted from PBMCs, collected 10 days after the yellow fever booster vaccination. The receptors originated from a man aged 18 to 35 who received the YFV17D yellow fever vaccine.

In its sample, this clonotype was seen many times. The J gene is TRBJ2-7, the V gene TRBV5-4, with D possibly being TRBD2 (6 bases). Trimming took 4 bases from V and 4 from J, leaving 15 bases between them. From germline, CDR1 is SGHNT and CDR2 YYREEE (reference sequence). CDR3 length equals 14 residues. CDR3 nucleotide sequence: TGTGCCAGCAGCCTAGAGCGGGCCGATTACGAGCAGTACTTC. Its protein product is CASSLERADYEQYF.

This clonotype was found a few times. This CDR3 is CSVDRRGFYNEQFF. The CDR3 DNA sequence: TGCAGCGTTGATCGCAGGGGTTTCTACAATGAGCAGTTCTTC. The V and J genes are TRBV29-1 and TRBJ2-1; D is possibly TRBD1 (6 bases). The V end lost 3 bases, the J end lost 3 bases, and 12 bases lay between the germline ends. Germline values: CDR1 SQVTM, CDR2 ANQGSEA. There are 14 residues in the CDR3.

CDR3 loop: CASSQDRTGAYEQYF. CDR3 nucleotides: TGCGCCAGCAGCCAAGATAGGACAGGGGCCTACGAGCAGTACTTC. This chain uses TRBV4-3 with TRBJ2-7, with 9 nucleotides matching TRBD1. CDR1 and CDR2 from the germline V gene are LGHNA and YSLEER. The CDR3 is made up of 15 amino acids. V lost 0 bases, J lost 2 bases, and 2 bases stayed unmatched.

This clonotype has only a few counts. J is TRBJ2-2 and V is TRBV2; 12 positions agree with TRBD2. Germline V gene data show CDR1 as SNHLY and CDR2 as FYNNEI. The CDR3 consists of 17 residues. Unmatched junction bases numbered 3, after V lost 4 bases and J lost 0 bases. Here the CDR3 reads CASSGTSGEPNTGELFF. The CDR3, as DNA: TGTGCCAGCAGTGGGACTAGCGGGGAACCGAACACCGGGGAGCTGTTTTTT.

This clonotype was seen a handful of times. J is TRBJ2-4 and V is TRBV6-2 or TRBV6-3; D is undetermined. Trimming cost V 5 bases and J 6 bases, with 5 bases left between them. The V gene's germline CDR1 is MNHEY and CDR2 SVGEGT. The length of the CDR3 is 11 residues. Written as DNA, the CDR3 is TGTGCCAGCAGTACCACAAACATTCAGTACTTC. It codes for CASSTTNIQYF.

The V and J genes are TRBV5-1 and TRBJ1-2; weak D call: TRBD1 (5 bases). Per germline, CDR1 SGHRS and CDR2 YFSETQ. The V and J ends lost 4 bases and 8 bases respectively, with 18 bases between them. The CDR3 is 14 residues long. CDR3: CASSPDRPHLGYTF. CDR3 sequence (DNA): TGCGCCAGCAGCCCCGACAGACCCCACCTCGGCTACACCTTC.

This clonotype was picked up a small number of times. The chain carries TRBV12-3 or TRBV12-4 and TRBJ2-2, with a possible D match to TRBD2 (6 bases). The CDR3 is 14 residues long. With 5 bases removed from V and 5 bases from J, the gap between germline ends came to 12 bases. CDR3: CASSPGTATGELFF. Here the CDR3 DNA reads TGTGCCAGCAGTCCCGGGACTGCTACCGGGGAGCTGTTTTTT.